The sequence of this T cell receptor (beta chain) was determined in a study of memory CD4+ T cells and cytomegalovirus serostatus. Across the study: Donors were healthy Belgian adults, several CMV seropositive and 20 to 30 seronegative.

Methods used by the authors: After removing out-of-frame reads, around 2,000,000 distinct TCRbeta sequences remained. Generated by immunoSEQ multiplex PCR, the TCRdb table keeps only in-frame clones and is missing some. V and J calls and clone size come straight from that table; D and trimming were deduced from the DNA. The sample records about 38,000 clones, roughly 85% being singletons. With regard to this clone: Its antigen is currently unknown.

The germline V gene encodes CDR1 SGHNT and CDR2 YYREEE (reference sequence). The CDR3 is 15 amino acids. J was trimmed by 3 bases and V by 7 bases; bases with no gene match: 13. Study findings and constraints: 67 of 164 known CMV-associated TCRbeta sequences appeared in CD4+ memory.

The sort gate was single viable CD3+CD4+CD8-CD45RO+ cells for memory CD4+ T cells. CMV serostatus came from serum IgG against pp150, pp28, p38, p52. Source material: memory CD4+ T cells from blood. The J gene is TRBJ2-7, the V gene TRBV5-4; 7 nucleotides align to TRBD2. The receptor was derived from an adult in good health and CMV-seropositive. The CDR3 region is CASAGGRATDYEQYF. The DNA of the CDR3 is TGTGCCAGCGCCGGGGGGAGGGCCACAGACTACGAGCAGTACTTC.